This entry lists 15 T cell receptor beta chains sequenced from one sample in a study of CD8+ T cells in alopecia areata. Extracted from the samples, RNA was reverse transcribed into cDNA to serve as the sequencing template. Method: immunoSEQ multiplex PCR; TCRdb's copy keeps in-frame clones and lacks some. The table shows about 120,000 clones, with more than 45% occurring only once. This sample's treatment: oral pan-JAK inhibitor, 5-10 mg twice daily. Sequencing used CD4+ T cells sorted from blood, obtained at week 4, from a patient treated with tofacitinib. The origin of the receptors is a human donor with alopecia areata.

The sample holds a few counts of this clone. The chain is built from TRBV7-2 and TRBJ2-3; perhaps TRBD1 as D (5 bases). The germline V and J ends were trimmed by 2 bases and 3 bases, with 9 bases remaining between them. CDR1 is SGHTA and CDR2 is FQGNSA in the germline V gene. This CDR3 is 14 amino acids long. Written as DNA, the CDR3 is TGTGCCAGCAGCTTACAGGGTGGGACAGATACGCAGTATTTT. Encoded protein: CASSLQGGTDTQYF.

The V call is TRBV29-1, the J call TRBJ2-7; no firm D call. The CDR3 is 12 amino acids. Germline CDR1 and CDR2: SQVTM and ANQGSEA. Trimming pared 2 bases from V and 0 bases from J, leaving 5 bases between. The CDR3 nucleotides read TGCAGCGTTGAACTGAGCTCCTACGAGCAGTACTTC. This encodes CSVELSSYEQYF.

The chain carries TRBV4-1 and TRBJ2-5; D is unclear. This CDR3 region has 13 residues. CDR1 and CDR2 from the germline V gene are MGHRA and YSYEKL. V lost 4 bases to trimming and J lost 5 bases, with 11 bases between them. CDR3 sequence: CASSPTYSETQYF. For the CDR3, the DNA is TGCGCCAGCAGCCCGACTTATTCGGAGACCCAGTACTTC.

The J gene is TRBJ2-7, the V gene TRBV7-6, with 8 positions matching TRBD2. Germline loops: CDR1 SGHVS, CDR2 FNYEAQ. V lost 1 base to trimming and J lost 7 bases; unmatched junction nucleotides: 9. The CDR3 extends over 15 amino acids. CDR3 DNA sequence: TGTGCCAGCAGCTTAGGCGGTAGCGGGACTCAGGAGCAGTACTTC. Protein sequence: CASSLGGSGTQEQYF.

The chain recombines TRBV5-6 with TRBJ2-3; 11 bases are a match to TRBD2. With V trimmed by 4 bases and J by 6 bases, 10 bases remained unmatched. CDR1 is SGHDT and CDR2 is YYEEEE in the germline V gene. The CDR3 covers 16 residues. The CDR3 sequence: CASSITSGRGADTQYF. The CDR3 nucleotides are TGTGCCAGCAGCATCACTAGCGGGAGAGGAGCGGATACGCAGTATTTT.

The chain has TRBV29-1 and TRBJ2-5; 8 positions agree with TRBD2. The CDR3 covers 13 residues. Trimming removed 3 bases from V and 5 bases from J; junction bases left unmatched: 5. Germline V lookup: CDR1 SQVTM, CDR2 ANQGSEA. The CDR3 protein is CSVDGAGEETQYF. Written as DNA, the CDR3 is TGCAGCGTTGATGGAGCGGGAGAGGAGACCCAGTACTTC.

The sample holds many counts of this clone. This sequence joins TRBV19 and TRBJ2-1, with 12 bases identical to TRBD2. Germline lookup yields CDR1 LNHDA and CDR2 SQIVND (reference sequence). The CDR3 is 20 amino acids. V lost 9 bases and J lost 7; bases outside the gene matches: 25. The CDR3 sequence: CASKPLILAGGPKGKNEQFF. The CDR3 DNA follows: TGTGCCAGCAAACCTTTGATCCTAGCGGGAGGGCCGAAGGGTAAAAATGAGCAGTTCTTC.

In its sample, this clone was seen a few times. The rearrangement joins TRBV30 to TRBJ2-1; D perhaps matches TRBD1 (5 bases). CDR1 is GTSNPN, CDR2 SVGIG, per germline (reference sequence). The CDR3 has 12 residues. Deletions cut 5 bases from V and 7 bases from J, with 12 bases between. DNA of the CDR3: TGTGCCTGGGCAAGGGGTGGAAATGAGCAGTTCTTC. Translated, it gives CAWARGGNEQFF.

The J gene is TRBJ2-5, the V gene TRBV29-1; maybe TRBD1 (6 bases). V lost 6 bases to trimming and J lost 2 bases, with 19 bases between them. Germline loops: CDR1 SQVTM, CDR2 ANQGSEA. The CDR3 has 15 amino acids. CDR3 bases: TGCAGCGTCTCAAAGGGCCGGACAGCTCAAGAGACCCAGTACTTC. Its translation is CSVSKGRTAQETQYF.

This sequence joins TRBV5-1 and TRBJ2-6, with D tentatively TRBD1 (5 bases). The CDR3 is made up of 15 amino acids. Trimming removed 3 bases from V and 2 bases from J, with 9 bases in between. Germline loops: CDR1 SGHRS, CDR2 YFSETQ. CDR3 residues: CASSSFRAGANVLTF. The CDR3 bases are TGCGCCAGCAGCTCATTCAGGGCTGGGGCCAACGTCCTGACTTTC. The full variable domain, with the rest looked up from reference TRBV5-1 and TRBJ2-6, is KAGVTQTPRYLIKTRGQQVTLSCSPISGHRSVSWYQQTPGQGLQFLFEYFSETQRNKGNFPGRFSGRQFSNSRSEMNVSTLELGDSALYLCASSSFRAGANVLTFGAGSRLTVL.

The chain uses TRBV29-1 and TRBJ2-3; D is perhaps TRBD2 (5 bases). There are 13 residues in the CDR3. With 0 bases removed from V and 5 bases from J, the gap between germline ends came to 9 bases. Germline CDR1 is SQVTM and CDR2 is ANQGSEA. The CDR3 loop is CSVEEGAGDTQYF. Here the CDR3 DNA reads TGCAGCGTTGAAGAGGGTGCGGGAGATACGCAGTATTTT.

The gene calls are TRBV30 and TRBJ2-3, with D unclear. V was cut by 0 bases and J by 1 base, with 5 bases left in between. Germline values: CDR1 GTSNPN, CDR2 SVGIG (reference sequence). This CDR3 is built from 13 residues. In DNA form, the CDR3 reads TGTGCCTGGAGTGTATCTCGCACAGATACGCAGTATTTT. It translates to CAWSVSRTDTQYF.

For this clone: Other DNA sequences within the sample encode an identical CDR3. The chain is built from TRBV9 and TRBJ2-3, with D perhaps matching TRBD1 (7 bases). Per the germline V gene, CDR1 is SGDLS and CDR2 is YYNGEE. Trimming shortened V by 4 bases and J by 4 bases, and 16 bases separated the two germline ends. The CDR3 is 15 residues long. The CDR3 sequence is CASSPRQGGADTQYF. The CDR3 coding sequence is TGTGCCAGCAGCCCAAGACAGGGAGGAGCAGATACGCAGTATTTT.

A few counts support this clone. V is TRBV27 and J is TRBJ2-5, with a weak D call TRBD2 (5 bases). The CDR3 has 14 residues. V dropped 4 bases and J dropped 2 bases, with 11 bases sitting between them. Germline CDR1 is MNHEY and CDR2 is SMNVEV (reference sequence). Written as DNA, the CDR3 is TGTGCCAGCAGTTCGGGGTTTTGGCAAGAGACCCAGTACTTC. Its protein product is CASSSGFWQETQYF.

The chain uses TRBV5-1 and TRBJ1-2; weak D call: TRBD1 (5 bases). CDR1 is SGHRS, CDR2 YFSETQ, per germline. V lost 6 bases, J lost 3 bases, and 12 bases lay in between. This CDR3 is 13 amino acids long. The CDR3 nucleotides are TGCGCCAGCACGAAGGACACGGACTATGGCTACACCTTC. Protein sequence: CASTKDTDYGYTF.